The clone carrying this T cell receptor (beta chain) was detected a few times. This entry belongs to a study of T-cell reconstitution after alpha-beta-depleted transplantation in children. Germline V gives CDR1 SGHTA, CDR2 FQGNSA. The CDR3 is 15 amino acids. V was pared by 3 bases and J by 6 bases, with 9 bases of the junction left unmatched. It was with unique molecular identifiers that the TCRbeta library was prepared. TCRdb re-called the PCR reads with MiXCR, one entry per CDR3 protein. The data show approximately 490,000 distinct CDR3 sequences, roughly an eighth seen once. This clonotype was sampled from a human donor who donated a stem cell graft to a child with combined immunodeficiency. This specimen consisted of PBMCs from the stem cell graft donor, obtained from the stem cell graft. The chain recombines TRBV7-2 with TRBJ2-7, with 9 positions matching TRBD2. DNA for the CDR3: TGTGCCAGCAGCTTCCTCCGGGGACTAGCAAGCGAGCAGTACTTC. Its protein is CASSFLRGLASEQYF. Drawing the rest from reference TRBV7-2 and TRBJ2-7, the complete variable domain is GAGVSQSPSNKVTEKGKDVELRCDPISGHTALYWYRQSLGQGLEFLIYFQGNSAPDKSGLPSDRFSAERTGGSVSTLTIQRTQQEDSAVYLCASSFLRGLASEQYFGPGTRLTVT.